The source of this T cell receptor (beta chain) is a study of OX40 agonist ivuxolimab in advanced cancers. Study-wide results and limits: Averaged across samples, CD8+ T cells carried more expanded clones than CD4+ did.

Assay: immunoSEQ multiplex PCR; the TCRdb copy retains only in-frame clones and omits some. The table lists tens of thousands of clones, 85% of them singletons, with around 3.8% in the top ten. This clone was seen once. The target antigen is unknown. This sequence originates from an adult with an advanced solid tumor such as melanoma, head and neck, liver or kidney cancer. The sequenced sample was CD4+ or CD8+ T cells sorted from blood, obtained in a trial of the OX40 agonist ivuxolimab.

DNA for the CDR3: TGTGCCAGCTCACCGCATCCGACCGGGACCGGGTACGAGCAGTACTTC. Translating gives CASSPHPTGTGYEQYF. This chain joins TRBV18 and TRBJ2-7, with D perhaps matching TRBD1 or TRBD2 (5 bases each). The V end lost 3 bases, the J end lost 4 bases, and 19 bases lay between the germline ends. The CDR3 contains 16 residues. The V gene's germline CDR1 is KGHSH and CDR2 LQKENI.